This TCR beta chain was sequenced in a study of brain T cells in children with intractable seizures. Remarks on this clone: The antigen remains unidentified.

In germline, CDR1 is PRHDT, CDR2 FYEKMQ (reference sequence). The V gene lost 4 bases and the J gene lost 1 base, with 12 bases spanning the gap. The CDR3 has 15 residues. Only in-frame clones appear in the TCRdb table, and some are missing; sequencing was by immunoSEQ multiplex PCR. The table lists roughly 80,000 clones, around 91% of them singletons. Regarding the study as a whole: Pre-surgery blood may have been undersampled, hiding some clones. HCMV serostatus was not known, and viral specificity came from CDR3 similarity only.

Sequencing was limited to surgery cases with top T cell transcript signatures in brain tissue. Before surgery, patients took at least one anti-epileptic drug. The chain carries TRBV13 and TRBJ2-3, with D perhaps matching TRBD1 (6 bases). The TCR sequence derives from a girl aged 2 to 10 with Rasmussen encephalitis and intractable seizures. This specimen was peripheral blood, taken at surgery. The CDR3 DNA reads TGTGCCAGCAGCTCCCCGGGACATCGCACAGATACGCAGTATTTT. Amino acid sequence: CASSSPGHRTDTQYF.